The 27 T cell receptor beta chains presented below share a single source sample, sequenced in a study of long-term antiretroviral therapy in people with HIV. With survey level as its setting, the immunoSEQ assay was v3.0. This table comes from immunoSEQ multiplex PCR, and its TCRdb copy is limited to in-frame clones, with some not included. The table includes approximately 21,000 clones, approximately 82% detected once. The specimen comprised unsorted PBMCs, sampled at the start of antiretroviral therapy. Every receptor here comes from a man aged 45-65 years with HIV.

This rearrangement joins TRBV14 to TRBJ2-3; possible D gene TRBD2, 6 bases. This CDR3 comprises 16 residues. Germline loops: CDR1 SGHDN, CDR2 FVKESK. The ends were cut back, 4 bases at V and 1 base at J, with 15 bases in the middle. The CDR3 here is CASSRQVSGRTDTQYF. CDR3 nucleotide sequence: TGTGCCAGCAGCCGCCAGGTGAGCGGGCGCACAGATACGCAGTATTTT.

In nucleotides, the CDR3 is TGCAGCGTTTGGGACACCGGCCATGAGGGGACTGAAGCTTTCTTT. Translated, it gives CSVWDTGHEGTEAFF. This chain uses TRBV29-1 with TRBJ1-1, with TRBD1 as a possible D gene (6 bases). CDR3 size: 15 residues. Germline loops: CDR1 SQVTM, CDR2 ANQGSEA. The ends were cut back, 5 bases at V and 5 bases at J, with 21 bases in the middle.

This clone came up once. The chain uses TRBV29-1 and TRBJ1-2; TRBD1 is a possible D gene (5 bases). V lost 4 bases to trimming and J lost 6 bases, with 12 bases between them. Germline V gene data show CDR1 as SQVTM and CDR2 as ANQGSEA. The CDR3 runs to 12 residues. For the CDR3, the DNA is TGCAGCGTTGTAGTCAGGGTAGATGGCTACACCTTC. It translates to CSVVVRVDGYTF.

V usage is TRBV7-2 and J usage is TRBJ1-6, with D maybe TRBD1 (5 bases). CDR1 and CDR2 (germline): SGHTA, FQGNSA. This CDR3 contains 15 residues. V was clipped by 2 bases and J by 9 bases, with 14 bases between them. The CDR3 region is CASSLMSGGSSPLHF. The CDR3 region has the DNA TGTGCCAGCAGCTTAATGTCCGGGGGAAGTTCACCCCTCCACTTT.

V is TRBV29-1 and J is TRBJ2-1; possibly TRBD1 for D (6 bases). In germline, CDR1 is SQVTM, CDR2 ANQGSEA. This CDR3 region has 13 residues. Written as DNA, the CDR3 is TGCGCGTGGGGCGGCCAGGGGTTGAATGAGCAGTTCTTC. This gives the protein CAWGGQGLNEQFF.

The chain carries TRBV15 and TRBJ1-6; TRBD1 is a possible D gene (6 bases). Trimming took off 3 bases at V and 7 bases at J, with 13 bases between the two ends. Germline V gene sequence: CDR1 LNHNV, CDR2 YYDKDF (reference sequence). This CDR3 has 15 residues. CDR3 bases: TGTGCCACCAGCAGCGGTCAGGGGTTCAATTCACCCCTCCACTTT. It specifies CATSSGQGFNSPLHF.

V gene TRBV25-1 combines with J gene TRBJ1-2; 7 bases line up with TRBD1. The ends lost 8 bases at V and 6 bases at J; junction bases unmatched: 9. The CDR3 is made up of 13 amino acids. Germline lookup yields CDR1 MGHDK and CDR2 SYGVNS. In DNA form, the CDR3 reads TGTGCCAGCCGACAGGGCAGGGAAGATGGCTACACCTTC. It yields the protein CASRQGREDGYTF.

The chain employs TRBV14 and TRBJ2-7; 8 bases are a match to TRBD2. The V gene's germline CDR1 is SGHDN and CDR2 FVKESK. V was clipped by 1 base and J by 0 bases; unmatched bases: 11. CDR3 length equals 18 residues. The CDR3 loop is CASSQGMAREGHSYEQYF. CDR3 sequence (DNA): TGTGCCAGCAGCCAAGGTATGGCACGGGAGGGCCACTCCTACGAGCAGTACTTC.

The CDR3 protein is CASRTPGLSSYEQYF. The CDR3, as DNA: TGTGCCAGCAGGACTCCGGGACTATCTTCCTACGAGCAGTACTTC. The genes are TRBV28 and TRBJ2-7, with 7 bases fitting TRBD2. Unmatched junction bases numbered 9, after V lost 6 bases and J lost 1 base. Germline CDR1 MDHEN, CDR2 SYDVKM. The CDR3 spans 15 residues.

The CDR3 loop reads CASSYQETQYF. The CDR3, as DNA: TGTGCCAGCAGTTACCAAGAGACCCAGTACTTC. The chain recombines TRBV6-6 with TRBJ2-5; D gene unclear. Per the germline V gene, CDR1 is MNHNY and CDR2 is SVGAGI (reference sequence). The CDR3 covers 11 residues. The V end lost 2 bases, the J end lost 2 bases, and 0 bases lay between the germline ends.

In its sample, this clone was seen once. The chain joins TRBV19 to TRBJ1-5, with 7 bases identical to TRBD1. The CDR3 has 14 amino acids. Germline loops: CDR1 LNHDA, CDR2 SQIVND (reference sequence). Trimming cost V 9 bases and J 3 bases; bases outside gene matches: 8. The CDR3 nucleotides are TGTGCCAGCCCCTGGGACAGACCCAATCAGCCCCAGCATTTT. Translating gives CASPWDRPNQPQHF.

The chain joins TRBV6-4 to TRBJ1-5; 8 positions match TRBD1. Unmatched junction bases numbered 4, after V lost 0 bases and J lost 3 bases. Germline lookup yields CDR1 MRHNA and CDR2 SNTAGT. This CDR3 is 16 amino acids long. CDR3 region: CASSDSGRGHNQPQHF. The CDR3 DNA reads as TGTGCCAGCAGTGACTCGGGCAGGGGGCACAATCAGCCCCAGCATTTT.

This chain links TRBV30 with TRBJ1-4, with a possible D match to TRBD1 (5 bases). Per the germline V gene, CDR1 is GTSNPN and CDR2 is SVGIG (reference sequence). The CDR3 runs 14 residues. V lost 2 bases to trimming and J lost 7 bases, with 14 bases between them. The DNA of the CDR3 is TGTGCCTGGAGTCGGGGCCCTAATGGTGAAAAACTGTTTTTT. Protein: CAWSRGPNGEKLFF.

The chain employs TRBV19 and TRBJ2-3; perhaps TRBD2 as D (7 bases). The V and J ends lost 7 bases and 5 bases respectively, with 16 bases between them. In germline, CDR1 is LNHDA, CDR2 SQIVND (reference sequence). The CDR3 runs to 14 residues. CDR3 nucleotide sequence: TGTGCCAGTAATAAACGGGGGGCGAGAGATACGCAGTATTTT. Its translation is CASNKRGARDTQYF.

This chain uses TRBV19 with TRBJ2-7, with D possibly matching TRBD2 (7 bases). The V and J ends lost 1 base and 5 bases respectively, with 12 bases between them. Germline CDR1 LNHDA, CDR2 SQIVND (reference sequence). The CDR3 sequence is 14 residues long. CDR3 region: CASSIVRGGDEQYF. The CDR3 DNA reads as TGTGCCAGTAGTATAGTAAGGGGGGGCGACGAGCAGTACTTC.

The rearrangement joins TRBV18 to TRBJ2-1, with 7 bases aligning to TRBD2. Germline CDR1 KGHSH, CDR2 LQKENI. After removal of 6 bases from V and 4 bases from J, the junction contained 9 bases not matched to a gene. This CDR3 spans 15 amino acids. CDR3 region: CASSWSGAGYNEQFF. CDR3 nucleotides: TGTGCCAGCTCTTGGAGCGGGGCCGGGTACAATGAGCAGTTCTTC.

This clone was counted once. The V and J genes are TRBV7-3 and TRBJ2-7; TRBD2 might be the D (7 bases). There are 15 residues in the CDR3. V was shortened by 2 bases and J by 4 bases, with 15 bases between the two germline ends. Germline V CDR1 and CDR2: SGHTA, FQGTGA. Written as DNA, the CDR3 is TGTGCCAGCAGCTTAGTGGGCGGGGGCGGGTACGAGCAGTACTTC. It encodes CASSLVGGGGYEQYF.

The gene calls are TRBV11-3 and TRBJ2-1; a weak D match, TRBD2 (6 bases). The CDR3 consists of 14 residues. Trimming took off 3 bases at V and 9 bases at J, with 15 bases between the two ends. CDR1 and CDR2 from the germline V gene are SGHNT and YENEEA. The CDR3 is CASSLSGSLSEQFF. The CDR3 DNA sequence: TGTGCCAGCAGCTTGAGCGGGTCCCTTAGTGAGCAGTTCTTC.

V and J are TRBV9 and TRBJ2-3, with D unresolved. The germline V gene has CDR1 SGDLS and CDR2 YYNGEE. The V and J ends lost 0 bases and 2 bases respectively, with 13 bases between them. This CDR3 has 16 amino acids. The CDR3 nucleotides read TGTGCCAGCAGCGTAGACCGGCCCCAAATCACAGATACGCAGTATTTT. Residues: CASSVDRPQITDTQYF.

In its sample, this clone was seen once. This CDR3 is CASSFAGELFF. The CDR3 DNA sequence: TGTGCCAGCAGCTTTGCGGGGGAGCTGTTTTTT. The gene calls are TRBV5-6 and TRBJ2-2; D ambiguous. The germline CDR1 and CDR2 sequences are SGHDT and YYEEEE. The CDR3 spans 11 residues. Trimming took 2 bases from V and 8 from J, leaving 4 bases between them.

The gene calls are TRBV11-2 and TRBJ2-3; 7 nucleotides match TRBD2. The CDR3 runs 15 residues. The V gene's germline CDR1 is SGHAT and CDR2 FQNNGV. V lost 3 bases, J lost 3 bases, and 6 bases stayed unmatched. The CDR3, as DNA: TGTGCCAGCAGCTTTACGGGGGGACCAACAGATACGCAGTATTTT. This gives the protein CASSFTGGPTDTQYF. The full variable domain, its missing parts supplied by reference TRBV11-2 and TRBJ2-3, is EAGVAQSPRYKIIEKRQSVAFWCNPISGHATLYWYQQILGQGPKLLIQFQNNGVVDDSQLPKDRFSAERLKGVDSTLKIQPAKLEDSAVYLCASSFTGGPTDTQYFGPGTRLTVL.

This chain connects TRBV6-5 to TRBJ1-2; D gene ambiguous. This CDR3 has 15 amino acids. Trimming removed 0 bases at V and 1 base at J, with 9 bases between. The germline gives CDR1 MNHEY, CDR2 SVGAGI. CDR3 sequence reads: CASSYSPLVNYGYTF. The CDR3 DNA sequence: TGTGCCAGCAGTTACTCGCCCTTGGTTAACTATGGCTACACCTTC.

The chain employs TRBV9 and TRBJ2-1; tentative D call: TRBD2 (6 bases). The CDR3 consists of 16 residues. V was pared by 1 base and J by 0 bases, with 11 bases between. CDR1 is SGDLS, CDR2 YYNGEE, per germline. CDR3 coding DNA: TGTGCCAGCAGCGTAACGGGACTGGGCTCCTACAATGAGCAGTTCTTC. Its protein product is CASSVTGLGSYNEQFF. The full variable domain, completed using reference TRBV9 and TRBJ2-1, is DSGVTQTPKHLITATGQRVTLRCSPRSGDLSVYWYQQSLDQGLQFLIQYYNGEERAKGNILERFSAQQFPDLHSELNLSSLELGDSALYFCASSVTGLGSYNEQFFGPGTRLTVL.

The chain employs TRBV5-5 and TRBJ2-7, with D possibly TRBD2 on 6 matching bases. The germline CDR1 and CDR2 sequences are SGHKS and YYEKEE (reference sequence). This CDR3 has 14 amino acids. V dropped 0 bases and J dropped 2 bases, with 9 bases sitting between them. The CDR3 spells CASSLVGGTYEQYF. The CDR3 DNA reads as TGTGCCAGCAGCTTGGTGGGGGGTACCTACGAGCAGTACTTC.

V and J are TRBV19 and TRBJ1-5, with D possibly being TRBD1 (6 bases). Germline V gene data show CDR1 as LNHDA and CDR2 as SQIVND (reference sequence). The CDR3 runs to 21 residues. Trimming removed 6 bases from V and 0 bases from J, with 30 bases in between. CDR3 residues: CASSTLLDRLFWNYSNQPQHF. The CDR3 region has the DNA TGTGCCAGTAGCACTCTTCTTGACAGGCTCTTTTGGAATTATAGCAATCAGCCCCAGCATTTT.

This sequence joins TRBV19 and TRBJ2-5; 8 positions agree with TRBD1. Germline loops: CDR1 LNHDA, CDR2 SQIVND (reference sequence). CDR3 length: 13 residues. The J segment lost 2 bases and the V segment lost 10 bases, leaving 6 bases of the junction unmatched. The CDR3 reads CATRWTGQETQYF. The CDR3 DNA reads TGTGCCACCCGTTGGACAGGGCAAGAGACCCAGTACTTC.

V usage is TRBV6-5 and J usage is TRBJ1-5; 10 nucleotides agree with TRBD1. The ends lost 0 bases at V and 5 bases at J; junction bases unmatched: 4. The CDR3 extends over 16 amino acids. CDR1 and CDR2 (germline): MNHEY, SVGAGI. The CDR3 loop is CASSYSGTGEDQPQHF. CDR3 nucleotide sequence: TGTGCCAGCAGTTACTCGGGGACAGGGGAAGATCAGCCCCAGCATTTT.